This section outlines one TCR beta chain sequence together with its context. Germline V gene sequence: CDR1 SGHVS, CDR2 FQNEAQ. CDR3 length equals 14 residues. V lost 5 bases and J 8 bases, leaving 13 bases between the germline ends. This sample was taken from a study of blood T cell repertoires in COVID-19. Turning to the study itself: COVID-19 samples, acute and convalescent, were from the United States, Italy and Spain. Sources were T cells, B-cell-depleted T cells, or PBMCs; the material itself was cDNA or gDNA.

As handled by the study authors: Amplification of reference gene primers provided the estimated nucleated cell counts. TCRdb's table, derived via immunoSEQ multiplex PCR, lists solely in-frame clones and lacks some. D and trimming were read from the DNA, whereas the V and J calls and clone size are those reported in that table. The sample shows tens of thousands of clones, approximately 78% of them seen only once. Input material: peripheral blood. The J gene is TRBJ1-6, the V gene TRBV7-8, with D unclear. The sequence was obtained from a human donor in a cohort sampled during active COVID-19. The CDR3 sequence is CASSPSGGDSPLHF. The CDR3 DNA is TGTGCCAGCAGCCCTTCTGGCGGAGATTCACCCCTCCACTTT.